What follows are 9 T cell receptor beta chains derived from one specimen sequenced in a study of read filtering for tumor transcriptome and immune sequencing. This library used roughly 370 ng RNA and molecular barcoded adaptors spanning alpha/delta and beta/gamma chains. TCRdb re-analysed the reads in MiXCR, keeping a single row per CDR3 protein. Counted here are approximately 43,000 distinct CDR3 sequences, around an eighth occurring once; the ten biggest clones make up 30%. Sequencing used a population of CD138-negative cells sorted from bone marrow. Source of these receptors: a donor aged 40 or older with multiple myeloma.

This clonotype came up a few times. This chain links TRBV4-3 with TRBJ2-7, with 8 bases identical to TRBD2. The germline V gene encodes CDR1 LGHNA and CDR2 YSLEER. Unmatched junction bases numbered 6, after V lost 1 base and J lost 7 bases. The CDR3 has 14 amino acids. CDR3 residues: CASSQALAGGEQYF. The CDR3 DNA follows: TGCGCCAGCAGCCAAGCCCTAGCGGGCGGAGAGCAGTACTTC.

This clonotype came up many times. The chain recombines TRBV10-3 with TRBJ2-7; D is uncertain. In germline, CDR1 is ENHRY, CDR2 SYGVKD. The length of the CDR3 is 11 residues. V was clipped by 6 bases and J by 4 bases, with 7 bases between them. CDR3 residues: CAIRFRYEQYF. The DNA of the CDR3 is TGTGCCATCAGGTTCAGATACGAGCAGTACTTC.

The sample holds a few counts of this clonotype. The conserved phenylalanine or tryptophan normally closing the CDR3 is absent here, so this likely arose from a read error. For the CDR3, the DNA is TGCAGTGCTAGAGGTTCGGCGACTCGAGGGGAAGAGACCCAGTACCTC. This codes for CSARGSATRGEETQYL. The chain uses TRBV20-1 and TRBJ2-5; either TRBD1 or TRBD2 may fit D (5 bases each). Trimming took 1 base from V and 3 from J, leaving 18 bases between them. CDR1 is DFQATT, CDR2 SNEGSKA, per germline (reference sequence). This CDR3 is built from 16 residues.

This clonotype has ten or more counts. The rearrangement uses TRBV20-1 and TRBJ1-5, with D perhaps TRBD1 (5 bases). Trimming removed 4 bases from V and 2 bases from J, with 9 bases in between. The CDR3 has 13 residues. Germline CDR1 reads DFQATT; CDR2 reads SNEGSKA (reference sequence). This CDR3 is CSATGGGNQPQHF. The CDR3 DNA sequence: TGCAGTGCTACGGGGGGTGGCAATCAGCCCCAGCATTTT.

This clonotype was detected only a few times. This chain links TRBV9 with TRBJ2-7; maybe TRBD2 (6 bases). Germline loops: CDR1 SGDLS, CDR2 YYNGEE. CDR3 length equals 14 residues. Trimming took 2 bases from V and 0 from J, leaving 9 bases between them. For the CDR3, the DNA is TGTGCCAGCAGCGTCGGGGGATCCTCCTACGAGCAGTACTTC. Residues: CASSVGGSSYEQYF.

This clonotype was seen at least ten times. The J gene is TRBJ2-3, the V gene TRBV20-1; D is perhaps TRBD2 (6 bases). Between the trimmed V and J ends, which lost 0 bases and 2 bases, there was a span of 12 bases. The germline V gene has CDR1 DFQATT and CDR2 SNEGSKA (reference sequence). CDR3 length equals 15 residues. Here the CDR3 reads CSARDSLDYTDTQYF. The CDR3 bases are TGCAGTGCTAGAGATAGCCTGGACTACACAGATACGCAGTATTTT.

Many counts were recorded for this clonotype. V and J are TRBV30 and TRBJ2-1; 10 bases are a match to TRBD2. The CDR3 is 17 residues long. Germline CDR1 GTSNPN, CDR2 SVGIG (reference sequence). Unmatched junction bases numbered 15, after V lost 5 bases and J lost 5 bases. The CDR3 nucleotides read TGTGCCTGGTCCCGAGGGGCGGGACTAGCGAAAGACAATGAGCAGTTCTTC. As protein: CAWSRGAGLAKDNEQFF. Together with reference TRBV30 and TRBJ2-1, the CDR3 gives the full variable domain: SQTIHQWPATLVQPVGSPLSLECTVEGTSNPNLYWYRQAAGRGLQLLFYSVGIGQISSEVPQNLSASRPQDRQFILSSKKLLLSDSGFYLCAWSRGAGLAKDNEQFFGPGTRLTVL.

This clonotype was seen at least ten times. The V and J genes are TRBV6-5 and TRBJ2-1, with TRBD2 matching over 7 bases. J was trimmed by 4 bases and V by 2 bases; bases with no gene match: 5. CDR3 length: 15 residues. The germline gives CDR1 MNHEY, CDR2 SVGAGI. The CDR3 sequence is CASSYLAGAYNEQFF. As DNA, the CDR3 is TGTGCCAGCAGTTACCTTGCGGGAGCATACAATGAGCAGTTCTTC.

This clonotype appeared many times. The chain couples TRBV4-3 to TRBJ2-1; 8 positions agree with TRBD2. The germline CDR1 and CDR2 sequences are LGHNA and YSLEER. Trimming took 5 bases from V and 5 from J; bases not matched to a gene: 5. The CDR3 is 14 residues long. CDR3 loop: CASSEIAGNNEQFF. CDR3 DNA sequence: TGCGCCAGCAGCGAAATAGCGGGAAACAATGAGCAGTTCTTC.